This T cell receptor beta chain was profiled in a study of T cell responses to AZD1222 COVID-19 vaccine. Broader study findings: At baseline, seropositivity was found in only a handful of AZD1222 recipients.

The V gene's germline CDR1 is MNHEY and CDR2 SMNVEV (reference sequence). This CDR3 is 15 amino acids long. Trimming left V 4 bases short and J 4 bases short, with 16 bases between. A word on this clone: Its cognate antigen is unknown.

Produced via immunoSEQ multiplex PCR; TCRdb's table is partial and in-frame only. The table records some 200,000 clones, 93% of them present only once. This sample comprised peripheral blood, obtained on day 0 of MenACWY control vaccination. The chain employs TRBV27 and TRBJ1-2; D gene uncertain. The receptor's source is an adult in good health. For the CDR3, the DNA is TGTGCCAGCAGTTCCCCGGGGAGATTCGGCTATGGCTACACCTTC. This encodes CASSSPGRFGYGYTF.